This is a list of T cell receptor beta chains from one sample in a study of blood T cell repertoires in COVID-19. Only in-frame clones appear in the TCRdb table, and some are missing; sequencing was by immunoSEQ multiplex PCR. The sample yields hundreds of thousands of clones, roughly 89% seen once. Sequenced sample: PBMCs or T cells enriched from blood (not recorded which). All receptors derive from a woman aged 18 to 35 who had recovered from COVID-19. Both conserved end residues are part of each CDR3. D genes are given only for firm matches. Some rows have no size entry. The others give once, few or many, or a class for an expanded clone.

TRBD2	TRBV7-9	.	TRBJ2-2	TGTGCCATCCCAAGGGCTAGCGGTGCGAACACCGGGGAGCTGTTTTTT	CAIPRASGANTGELFF
.	TRBV7-3	once	TRBJ2-2	TGTGCCAGCAGCGGTCTAGAAACCGGGGAGCTGTTTTTT	CASSGLETGELFF
.	TRBV28	.	TRBJ1-4	TGTGCCAGCAGTTTTCTAGACGGAATGGGTGAAAAACTGTTTTTT	CASSFLDGMGEKLFF
TRBD1	TRBV12-3/TRBV12-4	.	TRBJ2-5	TGTGCCAGCAGCAGGACAGGGGCAGAGACCCAGTACTTC	CASSRTGAETQYF
.	TRBV6-5	.	TRBJ2-5	TGTGCCAGCAGTTATCGCGGACTCGTCTATCAAGAGACCCAGTACTTC	CASSYRGLVYQETQYF
TRBD1	TRBV6-5	.	TRBJ1-1	TGTGCCAGCAGCTCAAACAGGGGGCAGACTGAAGCTTTCTTT	CASSSNRGQTEAFF
TRBD1	TRBV3-1/TRBV3-2	.	TRBJ1-1	TGTGCCAGCAGCCAGGGTTCCTTAAATTTAGGGACAGCGATCCGGAACACTGAAGCTTTCTTT	CASSQGSLNLGTAIRNTEAFF
.	TRBV28	.	TRBJ1-6	TGTGCCAGCAGTTTTTCAGGGCTCTCCTATAATTCACCCCTCCACTTT	CASSFSGLSYNSPLHF
TRBD1	TRBV28	.	TRBJ2-5	TGTGCCAGCAGGGGGACAGGGGGCCGGGAGACCCAGTACTTC	CASRGTGGRETQYF
.	TRBV10-3	.	TRBJ2-1	TGTGCCATCACCCTAGAGGAAGGCTCCTACAATGAGCAGTTCTTC	CAITLEEGSYNEQFF
.	TRBV6-6	.	TRBJ1-1	TGTGCCAGCAGTTACTCGAGTGTCTACACTGAAGCTTTCTTT	CASSYSSVYTEAFF
TRBD1	TRBV30	.	TRBJ1-4	TGTGCCTGGAGTACTACCGGGACAGTCAATGAAAAACTGTTTTTT	CAWSTTGTVNEKLFF
TRBD1	TRBV25-1	.	TRBJ1-3	TGTGCCAGCAGTTGGACAGGGGCTGGAAACACCATATATTTT	CASSWTGAGNTIYF
TRBD1	TRBV2	once	TRBJ1-2	TGTGCCAGCAGTCCACCCGAGGACAGGAGAGGCTACACCTTC	CASSPPEDRRGYTF
.	TRBV7-3	.	TRBJ1-5	TGTGCCAGCAGCTTTTTTCAGGGGCGTCTAAGCAATCAGCCCCAGCATTTT	CASSFFQGRLSNQPQHF
TRBD2	TRBV7-3	.	TRBJ2-2	TGTGCCAGCAGCCCGACTAGCGGGAACACCGGGGAGCTGTTTTTT	CASSPTSGNTGELFF
TRBD1	TRBV27	.	TRBJ1-5	TGTGCCAGCAGTCCCAGAAGACAGGGATTGAGCCAGCATTTT	CASSPRRQGLSQHF
.	TRBV7-2	.	TRBJ1-2	TGTGCCAGCAGCTTAGTTGCGGGGGGTGGCTACACCTTC	CASSLVAGGGYTF
TRBD2	TRBV23-1	.	TRBJ2-7	TGCGCCAGCAGCCGGGGTTGTAGCGGGGGCCTTCTCTACGAGCAGTACTTC	CASSRGCSGGLLYEQYF
TRBD2	TRBV6-5	.	TRBJ2-2	TGTGCCAGCAGGGGGGGGACCGGGGAGCTGTTTTTT	CASRGGTGELFF
TRBD1	TRBV19	.	TRBJ1-5	TGTGCCAGTAGCCTAGGGACAGGGCTTTATCAGCCCCAGCATTTT	CASSLGTGLYQPQHF
.	TRBV6-5	.	TRBJ2-2	TGTGCCAGCAGCCGTACCGGGGGACGGACCGGGGAGCTGTTTTTT	CASSRTGGRTGELFF
TRBD2	TRBV4-2	.	TRBJ2-1	TGTGCCAGCAGCCAAGACGGGACTAGCCTAGTCCATGAGCAGTTCTTC	CASSQDGTSLVHEQFF
.	TRBV5-8	once	TRBJ1-2	TGTGCCAGCAGCTTGGCGACGCCGGAGGACTATGGCTACACCTTC	CASSLATPEDYGYTF
.	TRBV5-1	.	TRBJ2-5	TGCGCCAGCAGCTTGGAACAGGAGGAGACCCAGTACTTC	CASSLEQEETQYF
TRBD2	TRBV7-2	.	TRBJ2-2	TGTGCCAGCAGCTTCGGGCTAGCGGCTAACACCGGGGAGCTGTTTTTT	CASSFGLAANTGELFF
.	TRBV6-2/TRBV6-3	.	TRBJ2-1	TGTGCCAGCAGTTCTAGAAAGCTAGTCTCCTACAATGAGCAGTTCTTC	CASSSRKLVSYNEQFF
TRBD2	TRBV9	.	TRBJ2-1	TGTGCCAGCAGCGGGGGAGGGGCAGGAGACAATGAGCAGTTCTTC	CASSGGGAGDNEQFF
TRBD2	TRBV10-1	.	TRBJ2-5	TGCGCCAGCAGCCCACTAGCGGGGCCGGGGACCCAGTACTTC	CASSPLAGPGTQYF
TRBD2	TRBV28	.	TRBJ2-7	TGTGCCAGCAGAACCGGGACTAGCCGGGACTTC	CASRTGTSRDF
.	TRBV5-5	.	TRBJ2-7	TGTGCCAGCAGCTTGGCCGGCAGGCCCTCCTACGAGCAGTACTTC	CASSLAGRPSYEQYF
.	TRBV7-9	once	TRBJ1-1	TGTGCCAGCAGCTTTCTCCCCCAGGGTGGGGGGACTGAAGCTTTCTTT	CASSFLPQGGGTEAFF